The T cell receptor beta chain described here comes from a study of memory CD4+ T cells and cytomegalovirus serostatus. The sort gate was single viable CD3+CD4+CD8-CD45RO+ cells for memory CD4+ T cells. CMV serostatus came from serum IgG against pp150, pp28, p38, p52. Per the original data handling: After removing out-of-frame reads, around 2,000,000 distinct TCRbeta sequences remained. The data were produced by immunoSEQ multiplex PCR, yet TCRdb's version contains in-frame clones alone and is incomplete. The D gene and trimming were derived from the DNA, and the V and J assignments and clone size from that table. The sample yields roughly 48,000 clones, around 82% seen once. This clone was counted a single time. Its antigen remains unknown. Findings and caveats of the study: Each of fewer than 80 CMV-associated TCRbeta sequences occurred in one to five individuals. The CMV-associated TCR signature appears largely within the CD4+ memory repertoire.

V was clipped by 3 bases and J by 1 base; unmatched bases: 12. The CDR3 has 17 amino acids. CDR1 and CDR2 from the germline V gene are SGHRS and YFSETQ. This TCR was sampled from an adult in good health and CMV-seropositive. The rearrangement links TRBV5-1 to TRBJ2-7; 8 bases map to TRBD1. The sample taken for sequencing was memory CD4+ T cells from blood. For the CDR3, the DNA is TGCGCCAGCAGCTCCCCCGGGACAGGTAGGAAGTCCTACGAGCAGTACTTC. This encodes CASSSPGTGRKSYEQYF.